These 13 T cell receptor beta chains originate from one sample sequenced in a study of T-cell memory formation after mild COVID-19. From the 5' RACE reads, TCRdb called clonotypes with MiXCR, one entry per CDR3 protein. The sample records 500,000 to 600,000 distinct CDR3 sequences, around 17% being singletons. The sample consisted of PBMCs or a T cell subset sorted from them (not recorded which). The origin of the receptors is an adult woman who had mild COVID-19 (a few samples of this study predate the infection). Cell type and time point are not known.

This CDR3 is CASSARGTTLAETQYF. Written as DNA, the CDR3 is TGTGCCAGCAGCGCGCGAGGGACTACCCTGGCGGAGACCCAGTACTTC. The V call is TRBV11-1, the J call TRBJ2-5, with TRBD2 matching 7 bases. After removal of 5 bases from V and 5 bases from J, the junction contained 14 bases not matched to a gene. CDR1 and CDR2 from the germline V gene are SGHAT and FQDESV (reference sequence). This CDR3 region has 16 residues.

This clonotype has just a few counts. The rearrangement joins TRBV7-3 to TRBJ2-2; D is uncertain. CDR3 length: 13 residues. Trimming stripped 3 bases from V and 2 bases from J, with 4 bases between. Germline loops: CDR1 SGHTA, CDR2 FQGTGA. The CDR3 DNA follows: TGTGCCAGCAGCTTTTATAACACCGGGGAGCTGTTTTTT. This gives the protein CASSFYNTGELFF.

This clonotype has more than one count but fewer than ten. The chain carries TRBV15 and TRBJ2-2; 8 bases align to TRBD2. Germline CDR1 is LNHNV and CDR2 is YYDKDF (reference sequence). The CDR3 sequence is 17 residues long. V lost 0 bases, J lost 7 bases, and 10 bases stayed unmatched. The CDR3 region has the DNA TGTGCCACCAGCAGAGATGTCCAGCGGGAGTTAATCGGGGAGCTGTTTTTT. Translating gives CATSRDVQRELIGELFF.

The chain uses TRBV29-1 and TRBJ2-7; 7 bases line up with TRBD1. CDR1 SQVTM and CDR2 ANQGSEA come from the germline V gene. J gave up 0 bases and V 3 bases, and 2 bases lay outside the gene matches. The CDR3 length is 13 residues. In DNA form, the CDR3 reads TGCAGCGTTGAGGACAGGAGCTCCTACGAGCAGTACTTC. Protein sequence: CSVEDRSSYEQYF.

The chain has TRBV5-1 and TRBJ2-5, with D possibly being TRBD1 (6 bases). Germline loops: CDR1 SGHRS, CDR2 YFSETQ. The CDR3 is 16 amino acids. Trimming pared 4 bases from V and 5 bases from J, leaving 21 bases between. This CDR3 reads CASSPWTEVASETQYF. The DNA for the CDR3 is TGCGCCAGCAGCCCCTGGACAGAGGTCGCGTCGGAGACCCAGTACTTC.

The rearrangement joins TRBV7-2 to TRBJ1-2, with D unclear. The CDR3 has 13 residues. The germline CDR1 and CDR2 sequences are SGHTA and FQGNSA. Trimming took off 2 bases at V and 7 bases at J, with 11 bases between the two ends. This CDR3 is CASSLTGLPGYTF. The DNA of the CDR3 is TGTGCCAGCAGCTTAACCGGTCTCCCTGGCTACACCTTC.

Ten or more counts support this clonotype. This chain's CDR3 is CASSFVAGASQETQYF. CDR3 bases: TGTGCCAGCAGCTTCGTAGCGGGGGCCTCCCAAGAGACCCAGTACTTC. The chain combines TRBV7-6 with TRBJ2-5; TRBD2 aligns across 9 bases. The ends lost 3 bases at V and 1 base at J; junction bases unmatched: 6. Germline V lookup: CDR1 SGHVS, CDR2 FNYEAQ. The CDR3 totals 16 residues.

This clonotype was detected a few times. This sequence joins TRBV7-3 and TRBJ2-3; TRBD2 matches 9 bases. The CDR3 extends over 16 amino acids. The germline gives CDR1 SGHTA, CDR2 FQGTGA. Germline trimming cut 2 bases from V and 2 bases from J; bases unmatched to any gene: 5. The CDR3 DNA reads TGTGCCAGCAGCTTACAGGGCGGGGGGGCCACAGATACGCAGTATTTT. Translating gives CASSLQGGGATDTQYF.

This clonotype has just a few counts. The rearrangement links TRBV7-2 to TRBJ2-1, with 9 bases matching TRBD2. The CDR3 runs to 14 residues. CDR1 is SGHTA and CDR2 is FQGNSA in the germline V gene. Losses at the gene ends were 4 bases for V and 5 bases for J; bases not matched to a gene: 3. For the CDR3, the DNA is TGTGCCAGCAGCTCAGGACTAGCGAACAATGAGCAGTTCTTC. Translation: CASSSGLANNEQFF.

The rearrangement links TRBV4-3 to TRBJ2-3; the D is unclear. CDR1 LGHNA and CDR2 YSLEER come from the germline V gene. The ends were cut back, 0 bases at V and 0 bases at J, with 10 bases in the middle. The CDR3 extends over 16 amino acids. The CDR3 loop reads CASSQDTRSSTDTQYF. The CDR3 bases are TGCGCCAGCAGCCAAGATACACGGTCTAGCACAGATACGCAGTATTTT.

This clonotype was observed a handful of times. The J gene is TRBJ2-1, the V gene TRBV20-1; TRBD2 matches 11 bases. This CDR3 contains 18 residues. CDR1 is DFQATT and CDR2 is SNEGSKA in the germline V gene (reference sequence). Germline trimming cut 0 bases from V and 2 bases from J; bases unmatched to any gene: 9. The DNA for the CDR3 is TGCAGTGCTAGAGACACCTCCGGACTAGCGGGCCCCTACAATGAGCAGTTCTTC. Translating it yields CSARDTSGLAGPYNEQFF.

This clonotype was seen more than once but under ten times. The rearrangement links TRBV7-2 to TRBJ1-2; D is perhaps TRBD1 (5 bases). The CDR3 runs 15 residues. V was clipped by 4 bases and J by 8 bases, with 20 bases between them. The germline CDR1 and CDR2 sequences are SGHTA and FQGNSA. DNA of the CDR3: TGTGCCAGCAGCTCCCAGGGTTTTGGTGCTGTCGGCTACACCTTC. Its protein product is CASSSQGFGAVGYTF.

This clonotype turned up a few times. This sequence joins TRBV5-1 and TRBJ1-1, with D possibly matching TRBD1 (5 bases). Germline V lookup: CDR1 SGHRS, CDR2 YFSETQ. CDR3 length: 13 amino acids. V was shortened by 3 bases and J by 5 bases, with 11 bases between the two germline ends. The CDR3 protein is CASSSQGYTEAFF. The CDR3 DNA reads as TGCGCCAGCAGCTCTCAGGGCTATACTGAAGCTTTCTTT.